This T cell receptor (beta chain) originates from a study of radiotherapy plus CTLA-4 blockade in lung cancer. It was focal radiation plus CTLA-4 blockade with ipilimumab that patients with chemo-refractory metastatic non-small-cell lung cancer received. This clone came up a few times. Antigen unknown. Only in-frame clones appear in the TCRdb table, and some are missing; sequencing was by immunoSEQ multiplex PCR. The sample has about 120,000 clones, nearly 80% seen once. Study-wide points: In blood, after radiotherapy plus ipilimumab, tumor-derived TCR clones expanded.

CDR3 size: 15 residues. Trimming took 4 bases from V and 4 from J; bases not matched to a gene: 5. Germline values: CDR1 SGHNT, CDR2 YYREEE (reference sequence). The V gene is TRBV5-4, the J gene TRBJ1-2; 12 bases match TRBD1. This sequence originates from a human donor with non-small cell lung cancer who had a partial response to radiotherapy plus ipilimumab. The sample was peripheral blood, taken from a patient treated with radiotherapy plus ipilimumab. Written as DNA, the CDR3 is TGTGCCAGCAGCACCCGGGACAGGGGGCTCTATGGCTACACCTTC. Its protein is CASSTRDRGLYGYTF.